Below, 13 T cell receptor beta chains from the same sample are listed, as sequenced in a study of vaccination effects on CD4 cells after COVID-19. The antigens for these receptors are not known. Repertoires were generated with immunoSEQ multiplex PCR, while TCRdb's copy carries only in-frame clones and drops some. The sample lists approximately 87,000 clones, around four fifths seen once, with 1.5% to 2% in the top ten. Expansion of antigen-specific CD4+ T cells with viral peptide pools was carried out by the ViraFEST assay before sequencing. An approximately nine-day culture period preceded the isolation of CD4+ T cells. The sample here was CD4+ T cells from PBMCs cultured with HCoV-229E spike peptides, taken before COVID-19 vaccination. The receptor set was obtained from a human donor who received a COVID-19 vaccine.

This clone has a handful of counts. The V call is TRBV27, the J call TRBJ2-2; 12 bases map to TRBD2. J gave up 4 bases and V 7 bases, and 7 bases lay outside the gene matches. The V gene's germline CDR1 is MNHEY and CDR2 SMNVEV (reference sequence). CDR3 length: 16 amino acids. The CDR3 region has the DNA TGTGCCAGCAAGCTACTAGCGGGGGGATCCACCGGGGAGCTGTTTTTT. It encodes CASKLLAGGSTGELFF.

V and J are TRBV9 and TRBJ2-3, with D perhaps TRBD1 or TRBD2 (6 bases each). Germline CDR1 is SGDLS and CDR2 is YYNGEE. V was pared by 4 bases and J by 4 bases, with 19 bases between. The CDR3 has 16 amino acids. CDR3 sequence reads: CASSLPVQRGADTQYF. CDR3 nucleotides: TGTGCCAGCAGCCTCCCGGTGCAGAGGGGGGCAGATACGCAGTATTTT.

The V and J genes are TRBV2 and TRBJ1-2; a possible D gene is TRBD1 (6 bases). Per germline, CDR1 SNHLY and CDR2 FYNNEI. Trimming removed 5 bases from V and 4 bases from J, with 8 bases in between. The CDR3 spans 12 residues. CDR3 DNA sequence: TGTGCCAGCAGTCGACAGGTCTATGGCTACACCTTC. Translation: CASSRQVYGYTF.

The rearrangement links TRBV19 to TRBJ2-5; D remains ambiguous. Trimming took off 1 base at V and 4 bases at J, with 10 bases between the two ends. The CDR3 consists of 14 residues. The V gene's germline CDR1 is LNHDA and CDR2 SQIVND (reference sequence). CDR3 sequence: CASSIVPGAETQYF. The CDR3, as DNA: TGTGCCAGTAGTATAGTCCCCGGCGCAGAGACCCAGTACTTC.

This chain links TRBV24-1 with TRBJ2-3; possibly TRBD1 or TRBD2 for D (5 bases each). CDR1 is KGHDR, CDR2 SFDVKD, per germline. Trimming removed 10 bases at V and 4 bases at J, with 11 bases between. This CDR3 region has 12 residues. The CDR3, as DNA: TGTGCCACTGCAGGGACCCCAGATACGCAGTATTTT. As protein: CATAGTPDTQYF.

This chain links TRBV19 with TRBJ2-2, with 8 bases lining up with TRBD1. CDR1 and CDR2 from the germline V gene are LNHDA and SQIVND (reference sequence). V was pared by 7 bases and J by 7 bases, with 8 bases of the junction left unmatched. The CDR3 spans 14 residues. For the CDR3, the DNA is TGTGCCAGTACCTTCAGGGGGCTAAGCGGGGAGCTGTTTTTT. It codes for CASTFRGLSGELFF.

This clone has more than one count but fewer than ten. V usage is TRBV4-3 and J usage is TRBJ1-2; D is uncertain. The CDR3 extends over 12 amino acids. Trimming pared 0 bases from V and 4 bases from J, leaving 3 bases between. Germline loops: CDR1 LGHNA, CDR2 YSLEER. In nucleotides, the CDR3 is TGCGCCAGCAGCCAAGACAGCTATGGCTACACCTTC. The encoded protein is CASSQDSYGYTF.

The chain employs TRBV2 and TRBJ2-1; D is undetermined. V was pared by 6 bases and J by 6 bases, with 9 bases between. Germline V lookup: CDR1 SNHLY, CDR2 FYNNEI. The CDR3 runs 12 residues. CDR3 bases: TGTGCCAGCAGGGCGAACCTCAATGAGCAGTTCTTC. Encoded protein: CASRANLNEQFF.

V is TRBV2 and J is TRBJ2-2; D is tentatively TRBD1 or TRBD2 (6 bases each). The length of the CDR3 is 15 residues. Germline V CDR1 and CDR2: SNHLY, FYNNEI. V was trimmed by 6 bases and J by 0 bases, leaving 11 bases between them. This CDR3 is CASRAGTTNTGELFF. The CDR3 bases are TGTGCCAGCAGGGCGGGGACAACGAACACCGGGGAGCTGTTTTTT.

The V and J genes are TRBV7-2 and TRBJ1-1, with 7 bases fitting TRBD1. The CDR3 runs 15 residues. Trimming cost V 1 base and J 5 bases; bases outside gene matches: 7. In germline, CDR1 is SGHTA, CDR2 FQGNSA. Here the CDR3 DNA reads TGTGCCAGCAGCTTAGGTGGGACAGCAAGTACTGAAGCTTTCTTT. It specifies CASSLGGTASTEAFF.

J is TRBJ2-5 and V is TRBV5-1; 7 nucleotides match TRBD2. Trimming cost V 1 base and J 7 bases; bases outside gene matches: 13. The V gene's germline CDR1 is SGHRS and CDR2 YFSETQ. CDR3 size: 16 residues. CDR3: CASSLYREGQLGTQYF. CDR3 DNA: TGCGCCAGCAGCTTGTATAGGGAGGGCCAACTTGGGACCCAGTACTTC.

The chain is built from TRBV5-1 and TRBJ1-4, with 7 bases fitting TRBD1. This CDR3 is built from 14 residues. Germline assignment: CDR1 SGHRS and CDR2 YFSETQ. The V segment lost 7 bases and the J segment 3 bases; nucleotides outside the gene matches: 6. The CDR3 nucleotides are TGCGCCAGCGCAGAGGGGGCGGCTAATGAAAAACTGTTTTTT. As protein: CASAEGAANEKLFF.

This clone has just a few counts. The chain uses TRBV11-1 and TRBJ1-1, with a weak D call TRBD1 (5 bases). The CDR3 spans 12 residues. From germline, CDR1 is SGHAT and CDR2 FQDESV (reference sequence). Between the trimmed V and J ends, which lost 10 bases and 3 bases, there was a span of 12 bases. Here the CDR3 DNA reads TGTGCCACCCACTGGGGGTACACTGAAGCTTTCTTT. Its protein product is CATHWGYTEAFF.